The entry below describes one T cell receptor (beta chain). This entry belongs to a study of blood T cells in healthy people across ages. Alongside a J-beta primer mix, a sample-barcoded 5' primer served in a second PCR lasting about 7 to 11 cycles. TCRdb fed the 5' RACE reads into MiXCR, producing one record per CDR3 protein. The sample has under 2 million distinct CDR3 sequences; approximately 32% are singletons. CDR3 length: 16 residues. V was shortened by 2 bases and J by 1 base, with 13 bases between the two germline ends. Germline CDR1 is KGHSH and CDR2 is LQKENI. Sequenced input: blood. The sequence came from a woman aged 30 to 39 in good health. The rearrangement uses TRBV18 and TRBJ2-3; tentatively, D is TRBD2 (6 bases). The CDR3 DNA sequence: TGTGCCAGCTCACCAAGCGGGCTGGGGGGCACAGATACGCAGTATTTT. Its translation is CASSPSGLGGTDTQYF.